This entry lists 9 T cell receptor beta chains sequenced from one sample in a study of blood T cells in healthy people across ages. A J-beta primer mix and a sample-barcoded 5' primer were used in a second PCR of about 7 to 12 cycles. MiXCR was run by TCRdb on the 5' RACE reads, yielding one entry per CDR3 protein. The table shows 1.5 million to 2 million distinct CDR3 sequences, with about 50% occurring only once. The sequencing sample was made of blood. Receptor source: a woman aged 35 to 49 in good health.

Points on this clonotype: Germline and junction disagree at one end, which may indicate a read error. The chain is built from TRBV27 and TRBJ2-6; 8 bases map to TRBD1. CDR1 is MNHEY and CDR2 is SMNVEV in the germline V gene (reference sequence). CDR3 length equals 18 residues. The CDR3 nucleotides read TGTGCCAGCAGTCACTATCGACAGGGGACCTCTGGGGCCAACGTCCCGACTTTC. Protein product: CASSHYRQGTSGANVPTF. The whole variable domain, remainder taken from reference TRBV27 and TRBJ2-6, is EAQVTQNPRYLITVTGKKLTVTCSQNMNHEYMSWYRQDPGLGLRQIYYSMNVEVTDKGDVPEGYKVSRKEKRNFPLILESPSPNQTSLYFCASSHYRQGTSGANVPTFGAGSRLTVL.

The CDR3 sequence is CASSSAELDTQYF. As DNA, the CDR3 is TGCGCCAGCAGTTCCGCGGAACTTGATACGCAGTATTTT. The chain carries TRBV5-1 and TRBJ2-3; no clear D. The CDR3 length is 13 residues. V lost 5 bases and J 6 bases, leaving 13 bases between the germline ends. Germline V gene lookup returns CDR1 SGHRS and CDR2 YFSETQ.

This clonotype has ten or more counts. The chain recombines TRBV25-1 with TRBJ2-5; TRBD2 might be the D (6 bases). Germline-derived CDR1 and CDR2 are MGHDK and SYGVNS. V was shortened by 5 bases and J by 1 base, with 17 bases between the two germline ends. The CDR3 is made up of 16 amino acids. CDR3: CASSLGAGGFQETQYF. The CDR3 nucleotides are TGTGCCAGCAGTTTGGGTGCCGGGGGATTCCAAGAGACCCAGTACTTC. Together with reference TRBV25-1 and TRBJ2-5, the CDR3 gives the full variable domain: EADIYQTPRYLVIGTGKKITLECSQTMGHDKMYWYQQDPGMELHLIHYSYGVNSTEKGDLSSESTVSRIRTEHFPLTLESARPSHTSQYLCASSLGAGGFQETQYFGPGTRLLVL.

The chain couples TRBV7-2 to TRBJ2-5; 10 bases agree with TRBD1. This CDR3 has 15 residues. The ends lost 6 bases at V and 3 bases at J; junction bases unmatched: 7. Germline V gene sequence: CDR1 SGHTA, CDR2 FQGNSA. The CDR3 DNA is TGTGCCAGCAGTCCAGACAGGGGGCTTGAAGAGACCCAGTACTTC. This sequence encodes CASSPDRGLEETQYF.

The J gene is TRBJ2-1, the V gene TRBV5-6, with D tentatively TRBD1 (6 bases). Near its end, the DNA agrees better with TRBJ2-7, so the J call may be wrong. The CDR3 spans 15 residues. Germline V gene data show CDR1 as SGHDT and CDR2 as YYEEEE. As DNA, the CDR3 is TGTGCCAGCACCCTGACAGAAGGGGGTTACAATGAGCAGTACTTC. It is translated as CASTLTEGGYNEQYF.

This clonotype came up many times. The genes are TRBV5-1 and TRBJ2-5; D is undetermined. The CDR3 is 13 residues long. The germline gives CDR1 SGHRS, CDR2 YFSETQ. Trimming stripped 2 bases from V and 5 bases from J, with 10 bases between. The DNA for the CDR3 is TGCGCCAGCAGCTTCGATCCTGGGGAGACCCAGTACTTC. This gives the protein CASSFDPGETQYF.

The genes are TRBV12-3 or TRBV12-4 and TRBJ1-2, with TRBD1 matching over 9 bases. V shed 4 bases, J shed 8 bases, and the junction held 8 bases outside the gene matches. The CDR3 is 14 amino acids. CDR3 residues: CASSSTGTGRGYTF. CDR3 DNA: TGTGCCAGCAGTTCAACCGGGACAGGGCGAGGCTACACCTTC.

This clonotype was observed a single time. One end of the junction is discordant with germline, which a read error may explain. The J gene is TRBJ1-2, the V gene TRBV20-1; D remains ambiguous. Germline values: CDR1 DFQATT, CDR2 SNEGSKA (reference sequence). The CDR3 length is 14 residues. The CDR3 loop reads CSSRDSWDENGYTF. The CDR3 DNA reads TGCAGTTCTAGAGATTCGTGGGATGAAAATGGCTACACCTTC.

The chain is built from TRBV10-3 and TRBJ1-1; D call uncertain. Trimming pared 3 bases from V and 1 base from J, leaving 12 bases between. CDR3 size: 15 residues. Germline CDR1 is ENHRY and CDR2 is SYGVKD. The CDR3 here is CAISDPRDGNTEAFF. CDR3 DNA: TGTGCCATCAGTGATCCCCGCGACGGGAACACTGAAGCTTTCTTT.